Presented here are 27 T cell receptor beta chains from one specimen sequenced in a study of identical twins. TCRdb reanalysed the 5' RACE reads using MiXCR and keeps one entry per CDR3 protein. The profile shows 460,000 or so distinct CDR3 sequences, around 14% of them singletons. This same sample was also taken into another study, of yellow fever vaccine responses in identical twins.

Sequences were obtained from CD4+ T cells sorted from blood. These receptor sequences come from a woman aged 18-35 years in good health.

As to this clonotype: Likely a read error: the CDR3 ends without its conserved phenylalanine or tryptophan. This chain joins TRBV7-2 and TRBJ2-3; D perhaps matches TRBD1 (5 bases). The germline V gene has CDR1 SGHTA and CDR2 FQGNSA. V was cut by 5 bases and J by 4 bases, with 19 bases left in between. The CDR3 is 16 residues long. In DNA, the CDR3 is TGTGCCAGCAGCCTCACCCCCTCAGGGATTCCAGATACGCAGTATTTA. The encoded protein is CASSLTPSGIPDTQYL.

This rearrangement joins TRBV3-1 to TRBJ2-7; 8 nucleotides match TRBD2. The CDR3 contains 17 residues. Unmatched junction bases numbered 11, after V lost 4 bases and J lost 0 bases. CDR1 and CDR2 from the germline V gene are LGHDT and YNNKEL (reference sequence). The CDR3 region has the DNA TGTGCCAGCAGCCTCGGTCCCGGGACTAGAATCTCCTACGAGCAGTACTTC. Encoded protein: CASSLGPGTRISYEQYF.

V usage is TRBV6-5 and J usage is TRBJ2-7; TRBD2 matches at 11 bases. Germline values: CDR1 MNHEY, CDR2 SVGAGI. The CDR3 is 17 amino acids. Germline trimming cut 0 bases from V and 4 bases from J; bases unmatched to any gene: 8. CDR3 DNA: TGTGCCAGCAGTTACTCAGTTCATAGCGGGAGGGCTTACGAGCAGTACTTC. It specifies CASSYSVHSGRAYEQYF.

This rearrangement joins TRBV12-3 or TRBV12-4 to TRBJ2-7; tentative D call: TRBD2 (6 bases). The CDR3 sequence is 14 residues long. V lost 8 bases and J 5 bases, leaving 19 bases between the germline ends. CDR3 sequence (DNA): TGTGCCAGCTCCCCCTCCGGGAGTCCCAACGAGCAGTACTTC. This sequence encodes CASSPSGSPNEQYF.

This chain joins TRBV7-7 and TRBJ2-5; D might be TRBD2 (6 bases). CDR1 SSHAT and CDR2 FNYEAQ come from the germline V gene (reference sequence). This CDR3 has 12 residues. The CDR3 region has the DNA TGTGCTCTCGGGCAAGGAGGGGAGACCCAGTACTTC. Protein product: CALGQGGETQYF.

The chain links TRBV7-3 to TRBJ2-1; 7 nucleotides line up with TRBD2. The length of the CDR3 is 13 residues. V lost 3 bases and J lost 9; bases outside the gene matches: 5. Germline V gene data show CDR1 as SGHTA and CDR2 as FQGTGA. The CDR3 reads CASSFRVAGEQFF. The CDR3 nucleotides are TGTGCCAGCAGCTTCAGGGTAGCGGGTGAGCAGTTCTTC.

Many counts were recorded for this clonotype. V is TRBV20-1 and J is TRBJ2-5, with 8 bases aligning to TRBD1. The CDR3 length is 13 residues. The germline gives CDR1 DFQATT, CDR2 SNEGSKA (reference sequence). Germline trimming cut 5 bases from V and 4 bases from J; bases unmatched to any gene: 6. In DNA, the CDR3 is TGCAGTGCTCCCGGACAGGGAGGAGAGACCCAGTACTTC. Translating gives CSAPGQGGETQYF.

This clonotype was detected only a few times. The V call is TRBV7-2, the J call TRBJ2-1; 8 positions match TRBD2. The CDR3 totals 14 residues. The ends lost 5 bases at V and 8 bases at J; junction bases unmatched: 8. Looked up from germline, CDR1 is SGHTA and CDR2 is FQGNSA. CDR3 residues: CASSPMRGAHEQFF. The DNA of the CDR3 is TGTGCCAGCAGCCCCATGCGGGGGGCGCATGAGCAGTTCTTC.

The count of this clonotype is one. V is TRBV11-3 and J is TRBJ2-7, with a weak D call TRBD2 (6 bases). Germline values: CDR1 SGHNT, CDR2 YENEEA. The CDR3 totals 14 residues. The germline V and J ends were trimmed by 5 bases and 1 base, with 12 bases remaining between them. CDR3 nucleotides: TGTGCCAGCAGCAAATCGGGGGTTTCCTACGAGCAGTACTTC. Protein: CASSKSGVSYEQYF.

This rearrangement joins TRBV18 to TRBJ1-1, with D uncertain. CDR3 size: 14 residues. The V and J ends lost 2 bases and 3 bases respectively, with 10 bases between them. Germline CDR1 and CDR2: KGHSH and LQKENI. The CDR3, as DNA: TGTGCCAGCTCACCAATGGTGAGGGACACTGAAGCTTTCTTT. Translated, it gives CASSPMVRDTEAFF.

V gene TRBV6-5 combines with J gene TRBJ1-1; perhaps TRBD1 as D (5 bases). Trimming stripped 0 bases from V and 6 bases from J, with 11 bases between. Germline CDR1 and CDR2: MNHEY and SVGAGI. This CDR3 is built from 14 residues. In nucleotides, the CDR3 is TGTGCCAGCAGTTACTCCGAGGGGCTGCCTGAAGCTTTCTTT. Its translation: CASSYSEGLPEAFF.

Ten or more counts support this clonotype. The chain joins TRBV7-2 to TRBJ2-1; 8 positions agree with TRBD1. Germline V CDR1 and CDR2: SGHTA, FQGNSA. The J segment lost 7 bases and the V segment lost 7 bases, leaving 15 bases of the junction unmatched. CDR3 size: 16 residues. The CDR3 loop is CASTRKRSGGWNEQFF. Here the CDR3 DNA reads TGTGCCAGCACACGGAAGAGGTCAGGGGGCTGGAATGAGCAGTTCTTC. Using reference TRBV7-2 and TRBJ2-1 for the parts outside the CDR3, the full variable domain is GAGVSQSPSNKVTEKGKDVELRCDPISGHTALYWYRQSLGQGLEFLIYFQGNSAPDKSGLPSDRFSAERTGGSVSTLTIQRTQQEDSAVYLCASTRKRSGGWNEQFFGPGTRLTVL.

The chain uses TRBV29-1 and TRBJ2-3; no clear D. Germline V gives CDR1 SQVTM, CDR2 ANQGSEA. This CDR3 is built from 13 residues. Trimming removed 3 bases at V and 1 base at J, with 8 bases between. The CDR3 nucleotides read TGCAGCGTTGATTTTCCGGGCACAGATACGCAGTATTTT. It yields the protein CSVDFPGTDTQYF.

The chain is built from TRBV9 and TRBJ2-2, with D possibly TRBD2 on 6 matching bases. CDR3 length equals 14 residues. Trimming cost V 4 bases and J 4 bases, with 11 bases left between them. Per the germline V gene, CDR1 is SGDLS and CDR2 is YYNGEE. CDR3 coding DNA: TGTGCCAGCAGCCCCCACGGGGGCACCGGGGAGCTGTTTTTT. Amino acids: CASSPHGGTGELFF.

This chain joins TRBV12-3 or TRBV12-4 and TRBJ1-6; no definite D call. V was shortened by 1 base and J by 6 bases, with 10 bases between the two germline ends. The CDR3 has 15 amino acids. The CDR3 region has the DNA TGTGCCAGCAGTTTAGGGCCAGGACTTAATTCACCCCTCCACTTT. It encodes CASSLGPGLNSPLHF.

This clonotype was detected a few times. This chain uses TRBV3-1 with TRBJ2-1; no definite D call. CDR3 length: 14 amino acids. The germline V gene has CDR1 LGHDT and CDR2 YNNKEL (reference sequence). Trimming cost V 5 bases and J 7 bases, with 15 bases left between them. The CDR3 loop reads CASSRDLPTNEQFF. The CDR3 nucleotides read TGTGCCAGCAGCAGAGACTTGCCTACTAATGAGCAGTTCTTC.

Here the CDR3 DNA reads TGTGCCAGCAGCTTGGGTCCCGGGGGGAGGCCATACTCCTACAATGAGCAGTTCTTC. It is translated as CASSLGPGGRPYSYNEQFF. The J gene is TRBJ2-1, the V gene TRBV5-4; TRBD2 matches 7 bases. V lost 0 bases and J lost 0; bases outside the gene matches: 12. The CDR3 covers 19 residues. The germline gives CDR1 SGHNT, CDR2 YYREEE (reference sequence).

The chain has TRBV20-1 and TRBJ2-5; D tentatively reads TRBD1 or TRBD2 (6 bases each). Germline V gene lookup returns CDR1 DFQATT and CDR2 SNEGSKA (reference sequence). With 1 base removed from V and 1 base from J, the gap between germline ends came to 10 bases. The length of the CDR3 is 14 residues. CDR3 sequence (DNA): TGCAGTGCTAGAGCGGGGGCAGGCCAAGAGACCCAGTACTTC. Amino acid sequence: CSARAGAGQETQYF.

The chain joins TRBV3-1 to TRBJ2-3; tentatively, D is TRBD1 (5 bases). The germline V gene has CDR1 LGHDT and CDR2 YNNKEL (reference sequence). Between the trimmed V and J ends, which lost 4 bases and 5 bases, there was a span of 13 bases. This CDR3 is built from 14 residues. This CDR3 reads CASSPRVRGDTQYF. The CDR3 region has the DNA TGTGCCAGCAGCCCCAGGGTCCGAGGAGATACGCAGTATTTT.

The chain employs TRBV12-3 or TRBV12-4 and TRBJ2-3, with D possibly TRBD2 on 7 matching bases. The CDR3 runs to 17 residues. The V and J ends lost 6 bases and 1 base respectively, with 20 bases between them. The CDR3 DNA follows: TGTGCCAGCAGAGAAAGCAGGGGACTACGCCGCACAGATACGCAGTATTTT. Translated: CASRESRGLRRTDTQYF.

In its sample, this clonotype was seen a few times. V is TRBV7-3 and J is TRBJ2-1; the D gene could be TRBD1 or TRBD2 (6 bases each). V was shortened by 3 bases and J by 5 bases, with 11 bases between the two germline ends. The germline CDR1 and CDR2 sequences are SGHTA and FQGTGA. The CDR3 runs 14 residues. The CDR3: CASSLGGQHNEQFF. The CDR3 bases are TGTGCCAGCAGCTTGGGGGGCCAGCACAATGAGCAGTTCTTC.

The chain uses TRBV24-1 and TRBJ2-3; 7 bases align to TRBD2. Germline-derived CDR1 and CDR2 are KGHDR and SFDVKD. CDR3 size: 16 residues. With 0 bases clipped from V and 3 bases from J, the junction kept 5 bases outside the gene matches. The CDR3 region has the DNA TGTGCCACCAGTGATTTGGGCGGGAGCAAGACAGATACGCAGTATTTT. Its translation: CATSDLGGSKTDTQYF.

This clonotype has a handful of counts. V gene TRBV7-2 combines with J gene TRBJ2-7; D ambiguous. Germline CDR1 is SGHTA and CDR2 is FQGNSA. This CDR3 contains 14 residues. Trimming shortened V by 3 bases and J by 3 bases, and 12 bases separated the two germline ends. The DNA for the CDR3 is TGTGCCAGCAGCTTCCAAAAACAACTCTACGAGCAGTACTTC. Protein product: CASSFQKQLYEQYF.

The rearrangement links TRBV18 to TRBJ2-5, with TRBD2 identical over 8 bases. Germline V gene sequence: CDR1 KGHSH, CDR2 LQKENI. Trimming removed 2 bases from V and 4 bases from J; junction bases left unmatched: 6. The CDR3 length is 15 residues. CDR3 sequence: CASSPSGLERETQYF. The CDR3 DNA sequence: TGTGCCAGCTCACCATCGGGACTAGAGAGAGAGACCCAGTACTTC.

The gene calls are TRBV11-1 and TRBJ2-4; 11 nucleotides match TRBD2. The trim removed 1 base at V and 3 bases at J, leaving 11 bases unmatched. Germline V gives CDR1 SGHAT, CDR2 FQDESV (reference sequence). This CDR3 contains 19 residues. CDR3 loop: CASSLGAASGRFGKNIQYF. The CDR3 DNA is TGTGCCAGCAGCTTAGGTGCGGCTAGCGGGAGGTTCGGCAAAAACATTCAGTACTTC.

This clonotype has ten or more counts. The CDR3 spells CASSPLAVQETQYF. The CDR3 DNA reads as TGTGCCAGCAGTCCACTAGCGGTCCAAGAGACCCAGTACTTC. The chain joins TRBV2 to TRBJ2-5; 8 bases fit TRBD2. The V gene's germline CDR1 is SNHLY and CDR2 FYNNEI. There are 14 residues in the CDR3. Trimming took 5 bases from V and 1 from J; bases not matched to a gene: 3.

The sample holds a few counts of this clonotype. The V call is TRBV29-1, the J call TRBJ2-7, with D perhaps TRBD1 or TRBD2 (6 bases each). This CDR3 has 16 residues. Trimming removed 3 bases from V and 0 bases from J, with 18 bases in between. CDR1 is SQVTM, CDR2 ANQGSEA, per germline. CDR3: CSVDVNTGRGSYEQYF. The CDR3 nucleotides read TGCAGCGTTGACGTTAATACAGGGCGGGGCTCCTACGAGCAGTACTTC.